A single sample gave rise to the 9 T cell receptor beta chains below, sequenced in a study of control samples from healthy donors and cancer patients (dated by TCRdb to 2019 to 2021). Library preparation used the immunoSEQ multiplex PCR assay. Sourced from immuneACCESS, this table was stored by TCRdb with only in-frame sequences that have V and J called. A share of the clones is absent; for the studies checked, an unresolved V gene accounts for under half, and the remainder has no known explanation. Within this sample are around 130,000 clones, with roughly 91% of them counted one time only. The top ten hold 6% to 9.5% of the sample. The source material was PBMCs. Source of these receptors: a man in his fifties with head and neck cancer.

The chain carries TRBV5-1 and TRBJ1-1; D perhaps matches TRBD1 (6 bases). Trimming stripped 4 bases from V and 3 bases from J, with 19 bases between. CDR1 and CDR2 from the germline V gene are SGHRS and YFSETQ. This CDR3 is built from 16 residues. The CDR3 loop is CASSTGDTKRDTEAFF. In nucleotides, the CDR3 is TGCGCCAGCAGCACCGGGGACACCAAGAGGGACACTGAAGCTTTCTTT.

V usage is TRBV18 and J usage is TRBJ1-5; D may be TRBD1 (6 bases). Trimming took off 3 bases at V and 1 base at J, with 10 bases between the two ends. CDR3 length: 15 residues. Germline lookup yields CDR1 KGHSH and CDR2 LQKENI. CDR3 in amino acids: CASSPRGPSNQPQHF. In nucleotides, the CDR3 is TGTGCCAGCTCACCCCGGGGGCCAAGCAATCAGCCCCAGCATTTT.

This clone was observed a single time. V is TRBV10-2 and J is TRBJ2-2, with D perhaps TRBD1 (6 bases). The CDR3 loop spans 13 amino acids. The germline V and J ends were trimmed by 6 bases and 5 bases, with 10 bases remaining between them. Germline V gene sequence: CDR1 WSHSY, CDR2 SAAADI. CDR3 loop: CASRTGLTGELFF. CDR3 nucleotide sequence: TGCGCCAGCAGAACAGGGCTGACCGGGGAGCTGTTTTTT.

The V call is TRBV5-1, the J call TRBJ2-7; 9 bases agree with TRBD1. The V segment lost 0 bases and the J segment 0 bases; nucleotides outside the gene matches: 1. The CDR3 consists of 15 residues. The germline CDR1 and CDR2 sequences are SGHRS and YFSETQ. In DNA form, the CDR3 reads TGCGCCAGCAGCTTGGTACAGGGGGCCTCCTACGAGCAGTACTTC. Translating gives CASSLVQGASYEQYF.

The chain links TRBV11-1 to TRBJ2-7; D possibly corresponds to TRBD1 (6 bases). V dropped 1 base and J dropped 2 bases, with 12 bases sitting between them. The germline gives CDR1 SGHAT, CDR2 FQDESV (reference sequence). This CDR3 spans 15 amino acids. The CDR3 sequence is CASSLGARTAYEQYF. The DNA for the CDR3 is TGTGCCAGCAGCTTAGGGGCCCGGACAGCCTACGAGCAGTACTTC.

The rearrangement links TRBV7-9 to TRBJ2-1, with TRBD2 matching 7 bases. With V trimmed by 6 bases and J by 7 bases, 18 bases remained unmatched. The length of the CDR3 is 17 residues. In germline, CDR1 is SEHNR, CDR2 FQNEAQ (reference sequence). CDR3 sequence: CASRTGPTWGGSNEQFF. As DNA, the CDR3 is TGTGCCAGCAGAACAGGCCCAACCTGGGGGGGTTCGAATGAGCAGTTCTTC.

This chain uses TRBV9 with TRBJ2-6; TRBD1 is a possible D gene (8 bases). Trimming stripped 4 bases from V and 2 bases from J, with 19 bases between. The germline V gene has CDR1 SGDLS and CDR2 YYNGEE. The CDR3 runs 18 residues. The CDR3 DNA is TGTGCCAGCAGCCCAAGGACAGGGAGGGCCCCTGGGGCCAACGTCCTGACTTTC. Its protein is CASSPRTGRAPGANVLTF. Looking up the rest from reference TRBV9 and TRBJ2-6 gives the full variable domain: DSGVTQTPKHLITATGQRVTLRCSPRSGDLSVYWYQQSLDQGLQFLIQYYNGEERAKGNILERFSAQQFPDLHSELNLSSLELGDSALYFCASSPRTGRAPGANVLTFGAGSRLTVL.

This clone was observed a single time. The chain carries TRBV15 and TRBJ1-2, with 7 nucleotides matching TRBD1. This CDR3 region has 14 residues. Germline lookup yields CDR1 LNHNV and CDR2 YYDKDF (reference sequence). With 0 bases clipped from V and 7 bases from J, the junction kept 5 bases outside the gene matches. In DNA, the CDR3 is TGTGCCACCAGCAGAGATTTTAAGGGGGCTGGCTACACCTTC. This codes for CATSRDFKGAGYTF. The full variable domain, its missing parts supplied by reference TRBV15 and TRBJ1-2, is DAMVIQNPRYQVTQFGKPVTLSCSQTLNHNVMYWYQQKSSQAPKLLFHYYDKDFNNEADTPDNFQSRRPNTSFCFLDIRSPGLGDTAMYLCATSRDFKGAGYTFGSGTRLTVV.

The V call is TRBV2, the J call TRBJ2-7; D is perhaps TRBD1 (6 bases). The CDR3 is 15 residues long. V was pared by 9 bases and J by 3 bases, with 21 bases between. Germline loops: CDR1 SNHLY, CDR2 FYNNEI. The CDR3 nucleotides are TGTGCCAGTCATCGGACAGACCTGACCTACTACGAGCAGTACTTC. Its translation: CASHRTDLTYYEQYF. Full variable domain (missing parts from reference TRBV2 and TRBJ2-7): EPEVTQTPSHQVTQMGQEVILRCVPISNHLYFYWYRQILGQKVEFLVSFYNNEISEKSEIFDDQFSVERPDGSNFTLKIRSTKLEDSAMYFCASHRTDLTYYEQYFGPGTRLTVT.